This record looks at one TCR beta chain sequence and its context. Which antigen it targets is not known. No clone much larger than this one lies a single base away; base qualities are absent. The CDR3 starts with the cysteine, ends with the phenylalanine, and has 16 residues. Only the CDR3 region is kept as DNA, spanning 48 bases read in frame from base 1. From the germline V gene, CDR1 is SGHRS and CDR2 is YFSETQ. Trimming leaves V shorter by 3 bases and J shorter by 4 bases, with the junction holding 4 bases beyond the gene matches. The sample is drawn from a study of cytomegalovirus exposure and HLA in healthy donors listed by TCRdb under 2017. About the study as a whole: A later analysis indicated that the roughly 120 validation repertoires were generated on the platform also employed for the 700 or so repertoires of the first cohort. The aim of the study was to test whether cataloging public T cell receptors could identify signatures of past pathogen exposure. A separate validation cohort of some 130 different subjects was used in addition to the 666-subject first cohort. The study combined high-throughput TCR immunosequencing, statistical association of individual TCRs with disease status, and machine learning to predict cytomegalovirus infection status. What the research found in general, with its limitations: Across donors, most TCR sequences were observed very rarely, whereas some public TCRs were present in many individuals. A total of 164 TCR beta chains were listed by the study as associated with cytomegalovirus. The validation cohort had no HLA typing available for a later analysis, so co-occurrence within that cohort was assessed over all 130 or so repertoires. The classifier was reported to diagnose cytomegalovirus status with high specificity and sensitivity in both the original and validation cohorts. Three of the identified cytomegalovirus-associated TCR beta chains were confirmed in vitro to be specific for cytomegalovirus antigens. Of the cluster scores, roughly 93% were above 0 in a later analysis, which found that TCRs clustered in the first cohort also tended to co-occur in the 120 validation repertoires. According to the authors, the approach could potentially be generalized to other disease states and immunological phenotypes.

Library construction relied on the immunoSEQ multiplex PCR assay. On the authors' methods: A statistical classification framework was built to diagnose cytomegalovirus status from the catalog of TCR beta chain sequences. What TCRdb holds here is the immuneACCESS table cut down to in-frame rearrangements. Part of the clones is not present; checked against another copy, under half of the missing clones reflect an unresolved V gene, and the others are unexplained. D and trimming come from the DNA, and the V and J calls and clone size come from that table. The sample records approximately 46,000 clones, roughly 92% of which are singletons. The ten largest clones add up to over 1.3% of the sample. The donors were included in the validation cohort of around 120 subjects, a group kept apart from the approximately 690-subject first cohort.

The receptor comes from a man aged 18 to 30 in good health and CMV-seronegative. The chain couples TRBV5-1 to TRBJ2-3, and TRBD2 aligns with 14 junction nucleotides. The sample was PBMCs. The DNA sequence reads TGCGCCAGCAGCTCGGGACTAGCGGGAGTGTCAGATACGCAGTATTTT. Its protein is CASSSGLAGVSDTQYF. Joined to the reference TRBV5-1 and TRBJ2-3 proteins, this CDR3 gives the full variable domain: KAGVTQTPRYLIKTRGQQVTLSCSPISGHRSVSWYQQTPGQGLQFLFEYFSETQRNKGNFPGRFSGRQFSNSRSEMNVSTLELGDSALYLCASSSGLAGVSDTQYFGPGTRLTVL.